Each of the 2 T cell receptor beta chains below was sequenced from the same sample in a study of early T cells in non-severe SARS-CoV-2 infection. TCRdb reprocessed the 5' RACE reads with MiXCR, giving one entry per CDR3 protein. The data contain 55,000 to 65,000 distinct CDR3 sequences, approximately 12% of them seen just once; the ten biggest clones take up over 1.2%. Sequencing used whole blood, obtained at baseline. The source is an adult who was a healthcare worker with PCR-confirmed SARS-CoV-2 infection or an uninfected control (not recorded which).

In its sample, this clonotype was seen many times. The chain carries TRBV5-4 and TRBJ1-6; 8 bases agree with TRBD1. The CDR3 has 14 residues. J gave up 7 bases and V 4 bases, and 4 bases lay outside the gene matches. Germline CDR1 reads SGHNT; CDR2 reads YYREEE (reference sequence). For the CDR3, the DNA is TGTGCCAGCAGCCAAGACAGGGGCAATTCACCCCTCCACTTT. Amino acid sequence: CASSQDRGNSPLHF.

V usage is TRBV7-9 and J usage is TRBJ2-1, with 9 bases lining up with TRBD2. Germline CDR1 reads SEHNR; CDR2 reads FQNEAQ (reference sequence). This CDR3 contains 14 residues. J was trimmed by 7 bases and V by 5 bases; bases with no gene match: 6. The CDR3 region is CASSAWLAGNEQFF. CDR3 DNA sequence: TGTGCCAGCAGCGCATGGCTAGCGGGAAATGAGCAGTTCTTC.